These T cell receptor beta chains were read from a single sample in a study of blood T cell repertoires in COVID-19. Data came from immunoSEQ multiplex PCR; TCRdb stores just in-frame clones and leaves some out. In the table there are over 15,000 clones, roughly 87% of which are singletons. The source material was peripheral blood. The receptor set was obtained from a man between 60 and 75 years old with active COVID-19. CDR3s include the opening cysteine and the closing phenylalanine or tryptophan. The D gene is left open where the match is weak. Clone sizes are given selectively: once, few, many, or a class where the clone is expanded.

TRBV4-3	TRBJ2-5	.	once	CASSQGTGMGETQYF	TGCGCCAGCAGCCAAGGTACGGGGATGGGAGAGACCCAGTACTTC
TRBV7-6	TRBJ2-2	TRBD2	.	CASSLSWRGGTGELFF	TGTGCCAGCAGCTTAAGTTGGCGGGGGGGCACCGGGGAGCTGTTTTTT
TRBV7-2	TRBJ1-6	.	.	CASSLGRNNSPLHF	TGTGCCAGCAGCTTAGGGCGGAATAATTCACCCCTCCACTTT
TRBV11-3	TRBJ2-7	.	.	CASSLGSAGRGQYF	TGTGCCAGCAGCTTGGGTAGCGCGGGGCGCGGGCAGTACTTC
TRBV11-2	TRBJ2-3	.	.	CASSAHLDTQYF	TGTGCCAGCAGCGCGCACCTAGATACGCAGTATTTT
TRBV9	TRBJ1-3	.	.	CASSVDVFRGSGNTIYF	TGTGCCAGCAGCGTAGACGTTTTCAGGGGTTCGGGAAACACCATATATTTT
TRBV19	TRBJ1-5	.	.	CASSPDFNQPQHF	TGTGCCAGCTCCCCGGACTTCAATCAGCCCCAGCATTTT
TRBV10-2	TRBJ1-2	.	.	CASRDLNQYGYTF	TGCGCCAGCCGGGACTTAAATCAGTATGGCTACACCTTC
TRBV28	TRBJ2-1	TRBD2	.	CASSLGGMTSGGAHEQFF	TGTGCCAGCAGTTTAGGCGGGATGACTAGCGGGGGGGCGCATGAGCAGTTCTTC
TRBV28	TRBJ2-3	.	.	CASRVRNTLPIHTQYF	TGTGCCAGCAGGGTTCGAAACACCCTCCCAATTCATACGCAGTATTTT